Listed here is a single T cell receptor beta chain. Its cognate antigen is unknown. CDR1 LNHNV and CDR2 YYDKDF come from the germline V gene (reference sequence). Trimming cost V 7 bases and J 5 bases; bases outside gene matches: 15. This CDR3 spans 16 amino acids. Samples each had at least 5 micrograms of total RNA extracted. A second PCR, run for about 6 to 12 cycles, used a sample-barcoded 5' primer plus a J-beta primer mix. TCRdb reprocessed the 5' RACE reads via MiXCR and lists one record per CDR3 protein. The data contain about 940,000 distinct CDR3 sequences, around 48% of them singletons. The data originate from a study of blood T cells in healthy people across ages. Study-wide results and caveats: Unsorted PBMCs prevented conclusive naive versus antigen-experienced comparison. Roughly linear age-related decline in beta diversity appeared, significant by age approximately 40.

The clonotype was recovered from a man younger than 40 in good health. The chain has TRBV15 and TRBJ2-5; TRBD1 aligns across 8 bases. The sequencing input was blood. CDR3 DNA: TGTGCCACCACCGAGCGACAGGGGTATCTTGGGGAGACCCAGTACTTC. Translation: CATTERQGYLGETQYF.